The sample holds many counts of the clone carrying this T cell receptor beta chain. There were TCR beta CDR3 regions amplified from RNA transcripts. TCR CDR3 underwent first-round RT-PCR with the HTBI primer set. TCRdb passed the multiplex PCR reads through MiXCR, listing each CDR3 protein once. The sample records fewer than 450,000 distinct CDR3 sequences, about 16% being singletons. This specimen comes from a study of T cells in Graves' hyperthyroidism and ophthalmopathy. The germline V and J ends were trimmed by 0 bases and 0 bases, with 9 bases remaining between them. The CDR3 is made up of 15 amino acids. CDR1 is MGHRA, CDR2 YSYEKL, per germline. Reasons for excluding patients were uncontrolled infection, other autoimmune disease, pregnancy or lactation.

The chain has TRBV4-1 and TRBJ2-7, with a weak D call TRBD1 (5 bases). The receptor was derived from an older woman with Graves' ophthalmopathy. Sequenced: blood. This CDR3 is CASSQEPRDSYEQYF. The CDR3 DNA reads TGCGCCAGCAGCCAAGAACCCAGGGACTCCTACGAGCAGTACTTC.